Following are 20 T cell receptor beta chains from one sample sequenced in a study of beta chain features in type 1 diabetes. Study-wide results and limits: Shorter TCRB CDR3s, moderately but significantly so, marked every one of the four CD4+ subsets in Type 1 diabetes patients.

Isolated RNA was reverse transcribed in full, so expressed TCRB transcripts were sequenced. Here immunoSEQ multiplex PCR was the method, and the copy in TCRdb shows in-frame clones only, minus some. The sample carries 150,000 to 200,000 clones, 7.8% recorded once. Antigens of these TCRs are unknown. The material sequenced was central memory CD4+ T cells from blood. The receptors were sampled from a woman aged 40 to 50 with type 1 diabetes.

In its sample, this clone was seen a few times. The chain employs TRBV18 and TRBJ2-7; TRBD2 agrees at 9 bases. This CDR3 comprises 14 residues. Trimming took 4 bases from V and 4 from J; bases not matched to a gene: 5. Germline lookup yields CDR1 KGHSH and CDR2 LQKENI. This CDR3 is CASSLAGDGYEQYF. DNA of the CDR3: TGTGCCAGCTCACTAGCGGGGGATGGTTACGAGCAGTACTTC.

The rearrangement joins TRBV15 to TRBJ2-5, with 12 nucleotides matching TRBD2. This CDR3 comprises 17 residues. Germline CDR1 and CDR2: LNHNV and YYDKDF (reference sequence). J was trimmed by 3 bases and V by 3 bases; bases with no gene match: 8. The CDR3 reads CATSSTLAGGSEETQYF. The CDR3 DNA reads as TGTGCCACCAGCAGTACCCTAGCGGGAGGGTCTGAAGAGACCCAGTACTTC.

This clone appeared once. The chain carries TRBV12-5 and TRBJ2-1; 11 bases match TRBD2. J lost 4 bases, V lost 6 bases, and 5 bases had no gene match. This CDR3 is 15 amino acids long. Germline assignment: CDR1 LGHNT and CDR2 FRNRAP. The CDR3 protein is CASGASGRNYNEQFF. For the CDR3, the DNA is TGTGCTAGTGGGGCTAGCGGGAGGAATTACAATGAGCAGTTCTTC.

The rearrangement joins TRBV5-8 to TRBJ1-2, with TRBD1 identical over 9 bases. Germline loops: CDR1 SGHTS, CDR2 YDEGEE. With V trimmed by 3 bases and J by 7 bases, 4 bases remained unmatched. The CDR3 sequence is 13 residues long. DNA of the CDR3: TGTGCCAGCAGCTCCCGACAGGGGGGTGGCTACACCTTC. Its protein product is CASSSRQGGGYTF.

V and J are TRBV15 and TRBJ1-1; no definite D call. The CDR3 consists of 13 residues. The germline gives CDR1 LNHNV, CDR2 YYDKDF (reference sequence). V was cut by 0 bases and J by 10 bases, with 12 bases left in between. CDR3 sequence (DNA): TGTGCCACCAGCAGAGATTTAGCGGGCGGAGCTTTCTTT. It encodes CATSRDLAGGAFF.

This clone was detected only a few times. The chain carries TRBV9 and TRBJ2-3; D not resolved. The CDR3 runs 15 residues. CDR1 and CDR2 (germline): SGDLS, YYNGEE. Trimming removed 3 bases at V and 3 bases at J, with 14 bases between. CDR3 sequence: CASSAYQSATDTQYF. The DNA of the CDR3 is TGTGCCAGCAGCGCCTACCAGTCAGCGACAGATACGCAGTATTTT.

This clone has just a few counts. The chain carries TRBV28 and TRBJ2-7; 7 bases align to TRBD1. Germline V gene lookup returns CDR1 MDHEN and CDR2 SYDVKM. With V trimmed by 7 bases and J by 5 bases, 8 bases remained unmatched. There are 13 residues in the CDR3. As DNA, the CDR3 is TGTGCCAGCACCACGGGACAGCGGAACGAGCAGTACTTC. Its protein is CASTTGQRNEQYF.

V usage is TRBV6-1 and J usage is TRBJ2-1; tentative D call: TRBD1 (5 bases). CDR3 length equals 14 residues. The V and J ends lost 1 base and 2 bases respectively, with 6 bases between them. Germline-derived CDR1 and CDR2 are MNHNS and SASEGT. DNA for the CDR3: TGTGCCAGCAGTGAAGGGACACCCTACAATGAGCAGTTCTTC. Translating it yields CASSEGTPYNEQFF.

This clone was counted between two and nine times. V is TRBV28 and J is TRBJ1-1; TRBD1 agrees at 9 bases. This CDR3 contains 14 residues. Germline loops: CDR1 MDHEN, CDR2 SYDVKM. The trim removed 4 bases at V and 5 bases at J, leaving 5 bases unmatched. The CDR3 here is CASSSMDRGTEAFF. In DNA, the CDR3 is TGTGCCAGCAGTTCCATGGACAGGGGAACTGAAGCTTTCTTT. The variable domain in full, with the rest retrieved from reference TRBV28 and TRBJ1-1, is DVKVTQSSRYLVKRTGEKVFLECVQDMDHENMFWYRQDPGLGLRLIYFSYDVKMKEKGDIPEGYSVSREKKERFSLILESASTNQTSMYLCASSSMDRGTEAFFGQGTRLTVV.

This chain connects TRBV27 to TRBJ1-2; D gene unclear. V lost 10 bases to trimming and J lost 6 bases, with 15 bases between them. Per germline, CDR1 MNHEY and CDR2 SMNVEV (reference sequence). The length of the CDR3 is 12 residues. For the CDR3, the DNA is TGTGCCACTTACAGATTCCCCCATGGCTACACCTTC. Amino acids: CATYRFPHGYTF.

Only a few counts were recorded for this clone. The CDR3 reads CASSAIAGGWYEQYF. As DNA, the CDR3 is TGTGCCAGCAGTGCAATAGCGGGAGGGTGGTACGAGCAGTACTTC. The rearrangement links TRBV28 to TRBJ2-7; 11 positions match TRBD2. Losses at the gene ends were 5 bases for V and 4 bases for J; bases not matched to a gene: 7. Looked up from germline, CDR1 is MDHEN and CDR2 is SYDVKM. CDR3 length: 15 residues.

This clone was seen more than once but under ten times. The chain's CDR3 is CASSRDFNTGELFF. The CDR3 bases are TGCGCCAGCAGCCGGGACTTTAACACCGGGGAGCTGTTTTTT. The chain uses TRBV5-1 and TRBJ2-2; D perhaps matches TRBD2 (6 bases). V was trimmed by 4 bases and J by 2 bases, leaving 9 bases between them. Germline CDR1 is SGHRS and CDR2 is YFSETQ. The CDR3 runs to 14 residues. Full variable domain (remainder filled in from reference TRBV5-1 and TRBJ2-2): KAGVTQTPRYLIKTRGQQVTLSCSPISGHRSVSWYQQTPGQGLQFLFEYFSETQRNKGNFPGRFSGRQFSNSRSEMNVSTLELGDSALYLCASSRDFNTGELFFGEGSRLTVL.

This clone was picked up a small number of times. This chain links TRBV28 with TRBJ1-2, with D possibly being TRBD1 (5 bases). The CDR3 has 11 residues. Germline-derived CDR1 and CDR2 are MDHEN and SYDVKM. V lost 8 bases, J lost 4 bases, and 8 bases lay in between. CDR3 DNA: TGTGCCAGCTTAAGGGGCTATGGCTACACCTTC. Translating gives CASLRGYGYTF.

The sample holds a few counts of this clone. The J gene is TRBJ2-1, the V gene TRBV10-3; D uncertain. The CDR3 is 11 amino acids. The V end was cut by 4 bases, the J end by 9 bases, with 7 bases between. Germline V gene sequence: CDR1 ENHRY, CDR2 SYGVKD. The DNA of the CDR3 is TGTGCCATCAGTGGAACGGGTGAGCAGTTCTTC. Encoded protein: CAISGTGEQFF.

The CDR3 here is CASSSTSGRSGELFF. The CDR3 DNA sequence: TGCGCCAGCAGCTCGACTAGCGGGAGATCCGGGGAGCTGTTTTTT. The chain uses TRBV5-1 and TRBJ2-2; the match to TRBD2 covers 12 bases. This CDR3 has 15 amino acids. With V trimmed by 3 bases and J by 6 bases, 3 bases remained unmatched. The V gene's germline CDR1 is SGHRS and CDR2 YFSETQ.

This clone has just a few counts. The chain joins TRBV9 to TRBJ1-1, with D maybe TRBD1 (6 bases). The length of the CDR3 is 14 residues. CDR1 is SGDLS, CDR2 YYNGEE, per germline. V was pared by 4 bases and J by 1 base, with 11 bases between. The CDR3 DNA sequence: TGTGCCAGCAGCCAGGGACACCGGAACACTGAAGCTTTCTTT. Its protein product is CASSQGHRNTEAFF.

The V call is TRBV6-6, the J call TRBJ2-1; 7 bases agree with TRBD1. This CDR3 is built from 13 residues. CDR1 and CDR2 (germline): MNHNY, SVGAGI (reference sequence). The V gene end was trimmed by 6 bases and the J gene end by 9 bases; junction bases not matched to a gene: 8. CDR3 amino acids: CASSDRVQGEQFF. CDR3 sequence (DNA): TGTGCCAGCAGCGACAGGGTTCAGGGTGAGCAGTTCTTC.

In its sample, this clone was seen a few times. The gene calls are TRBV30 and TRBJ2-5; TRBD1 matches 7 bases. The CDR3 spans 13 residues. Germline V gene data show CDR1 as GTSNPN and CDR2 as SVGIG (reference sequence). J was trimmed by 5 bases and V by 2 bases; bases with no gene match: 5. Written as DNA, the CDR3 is TGTGCCTGGAGTTCGACAGGGCGCGAGACCCAGTACTTC. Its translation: CAWSSTGRETQYF.

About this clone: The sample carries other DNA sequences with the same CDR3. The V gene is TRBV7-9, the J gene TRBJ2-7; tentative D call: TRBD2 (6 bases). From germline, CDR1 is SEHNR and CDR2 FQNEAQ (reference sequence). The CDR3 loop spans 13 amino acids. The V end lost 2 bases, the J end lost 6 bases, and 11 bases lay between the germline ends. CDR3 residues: CASSLRQGGEQYF. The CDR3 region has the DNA TGTGCCAGCAGCTTAAGGCAGGGAGGCGAGCAGTACTTC.

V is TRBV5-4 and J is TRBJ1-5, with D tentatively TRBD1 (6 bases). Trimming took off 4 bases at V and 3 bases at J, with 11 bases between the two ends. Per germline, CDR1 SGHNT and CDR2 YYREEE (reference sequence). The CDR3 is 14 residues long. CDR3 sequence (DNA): TGTGCCAGCAGCCTACAGGGCAACAATCAGCCCCAGCATTTT. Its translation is CASSLQGNNQPQHF.